The 27 T cell receptor beta chains below all came from one sample that was sequenced in a study of T cell repertoires in cytomegalovirus infection. Antigens of these TCRs are unknown. MiXCR, run by TCRdb on the reads, gives a single entry per CDR3 protein. The repertoire holds over 100,000 distinct CDR3 sequences, with around 10% as singletons. The source material was PBMCs, sequenced either directly or after in vitro stimulation (not recorded which). Receptors originate from a human donor in good health (CMV status not recorded). Some clones in this sample may be carry-over from other donors' samples.

The chain couples TRBV7-2 to TRBJ2-7, with TRBD2 matching 12 bases. This CDR3 spans 16 amino acids. V was clipped by 5 bases and J by 7 bases; unmatched bases: 12. Germline lookup yields CDR1 SGHTA and CDR2 FQGNSA. CDR3 bases: TGTGCCAGCAGCCCCCGCAGACTAGCGGGAGTTGTTGAGCAGTACTTC. It specifies CASSPRRLAGVVEQYF.

The chain employs TRBV7-9 and TRBJ1-2; no clear D. This CDR3 spans 13 amino acids. Germline assignment: CDR1 SEHNR and CDR2 FQNEAQ (reference sequence). V lost 1 base and J lost 8, with 11 bases in between. The CDR3 nucleotides read TGTGCCAGCAGCTTAGACCGAGATCGGGGCTACACCTTC. Encoded protein: CASSLDRDRGYTF.

CDR3 amino acids: CASSLRGGNYGYTF. CDR3 bases: TGTGCCAGCAGTTTACGTGGAGGGAACTATGGCTACACCTTC. The V and J genes are TRBV6-2 or TRBV6-3 and TRBJ1-2; D is unclear. CDR3 length: 14 amino acids. CDR1 and CDR2 from the germline V gene are MNHEY and SVGEGT. Trimming pared 4 bases from V and 2 bases from J, leaving 11 bases between.

This clonotype was counted between two and nine times. J is TRBJ1-1 and V is TRBV27; 9 bases align to TRBD1. V was clipped by 8 bases and J by 3 bases; unmatched bases: 7. CDR3 length: 14 amino acids. The germline V gene encodes CDR1 MNHEY and CDR2 SMNVEV (reference sequence). CDR3 amino acids: CASGDRVGDTEAFF. CDR3 coding DNA: TGTGCCAGCGGGGACAGGGTGGGAGACACTGAAGCTTTCTTT.

This clonotype was detected many times. The chain recombines TRBV12-3 or TRBV12-4 with TRBJ2-1; D gene ambiguous. V lost 7 bases and J 6 bases, leaving 13 bases between the germline ends. CDR3 length equals 13 residues. CDR3 coding DNA: TGTGCCAGCAATCTCGGTAGGTCCAATGAGCAGTTCTTC. Translated, it gives CASNLGRSNEQFF.

Comments on this clonotype: Its ends do not fully match the called genes, so a read error is possible. The J gene is TRBJ1-2, the V gene TRBV28; D is possibly TRBD1 (6 bases). In germline, CDR1 is MDHEN, CDR2 SYDVKM. The CDR3 is 12 residues long. The CDR3 nucleotides read TGTGCCAGCAGTACCACCCGGGACACCTTGGTCTTC. This codes for CASSTTRDTLVF.

This clonotype appeared many times. The chain has TRBV6-6 and TRBJ2-1, with TRBD1 matching 7 bases. Germline lookup yields CDR1 MNHNY and CDR2 SVGAGI (reference sequence). V lost 4 bases to trimming and J lost 7 bases; unmatched junction nucleotides: 4. The CDR3 is 13 residues long. CDR3 loop: CASSSDRANEQFF. CDR3 DNA sequence: TGTGCCAGCAGTTCTGACAGGGCAAATGAGCAGTTCTTC.

This clonotype was counted a few times. V and J are TRBV3-1 and TRBJ1-2; unclear D gene. V was cut by 0 bases and J by 8 bases, with 10 bases left in between. In germline, CDR1 is LGHDT, CDR2 YNNKEL (reference sequence). The CDR3 sequence is 13 residues long. The CDR3: CASSQERSGGYTF. The CDR3 coding sequence is TGTGCCAGCAGCCAAGAGAGGAGTGGCGGCTACACCTTC.

Only a few counts were recorded for this clonotype. This chain connects TRBV7-2 to TRBJ1-6; no definite D call. Germline lookup yields CDR1 SGHTA and CDR2 FQGNSA. Trimming removed 2 bases at V and 0 bases at J, with 14 bases between. CDR3 length: 18 amino acids. This CDR3 is CASSLFEQPSSYNSPLHF. The CDR3 DNA reads TGTGCCAGCAGCTTATTCGAACAGCCGAGCTCCTATAATTCACCCCTCCACTTT.

This clonotype was seen ten or more times. The rearrangement links TRBV2 to TRBJ2-1; TRBD2 matches 10 bases. From germline, CDR1 is SNHLY and CDR2 FYNNEI. Trimming removed 4 bases from V and 1 base from J; junction bases left unmatched: 7. The CDR3 totals 17 residues. As DNA, the CDR3 is TGTGCCAGCAGTGCGTTCGGACTAGCGGTGTCCTACAATGAGCAGTTCTTC. Translating gives CASSAFGLAVSYNEQFF. The complete variable domain, with remaining parts taken from reference TRBV2 and TRBJ2-1, reads EPEVTQTPSHQVTQMGQEVILRCVPISNHLYFYWYRQILGQKVEFLVSFYNNEISEKSEIFDDQFSVERPDGSNFTLKIRSTKLEDSAMYFCASSAFGLAVSYNEQFFGPGTRLTVL.

This clonotype was detected many times. J is TRBJ2-2 and V is TRBV7-2; D gene unclear. There are 13 residues in the CDR3. Trimming cost V 4 bases and J 7 bases, with 10 bases left between them. Germline V gives CDR1 SGHTA, CDR2 FQGNSA. The CDR3 loop reads CASSSGRGGELFF. CDR3 bases: TGTGCCAGCAGCTCCGGCCGAGGCGGGGAGCTGTTTTTT. The full variable domain, in which reference TRBV7-2 and TRBJ2-2 provide the parts outside the CDR3, is GAGVSQSPSNKVTEKGKDVELRCDPISGHTALYWYRQSLGQGLEFLIYFQGNSAPDKSGLPSDRFSAERTGGSVSTLTIQRTQQEDSAVYLCASSSGRGGELFFGEGSRLTVL.

Ten or more counts support this clonotype. The chain employs TRBV24-1 and TRBJ1-5, with 11 nucleotides matching TRBD1. CDR1 KGHDR and CDR2 SFDVKD come from the germline V gene. CDR3 length: 18 amino acids. Losses at the gene ends were 2 bases for V and 2 bases for J; bases not matched to a gene: 7. CDR3 protein: CATSDSRDRGIGNQPQHF. Written as DNA, the CDR3 is TGTGCCACCAGTGATTCCCGGGACAGGGGGATTGGCAATCAGCCCCAGCATTTT.

This clonotype was counted many times. V gene TRBV30 combines with J gene TRBJ2-3; D ambiguous. The CDR3 has 16 amino acids. Germline-derived CDR1 and CDR2 are GTSNPN and SVGIG (reference sequence). The ends were cut back, 0 bases at V and 2 bases at J, with 15 bases in the middle. In DNA form, the CDR3 reads TGTGCCTGGAGTGTGGGTAGTAGAGCCTCCACAGATACGCAGTATTTT. Residues: CAWSVGSRASTDTQYF. Complete variable domain (other parts from reference TRBV30 and TRBJ2-3): SQTIHQWPATLVQPVGSPLSLECTVEGTSNPNLYWYRQAAGRGLQLLFYSVGIGQISSEVPQNLSASRPQDRQFILSSKKLLLSDSGFYLCAWSVGSRASTDTQYFGPGTRLTVL.

This clonotype was counted many times. The chain carries TRBV5-1 and TRBJ2-2; D is uncertain. The length of the CDR3 is 13 residues. Trimming shortened V by 4 bases and J by 1 base, and 5 bases separated the two germline ends. The germline V gene has CDR1 SGHRS and CDR2 YFSETQ. The CDR3 DNA reads as TGCGCCAGCAGCAGGGAGAACACCGGGGAGCTGTTTTTT. The encoded protein is CASSRENTGELFF.

This clonotype has ten or more counts. V gene TRBV15 combines with J gene TRBJ1-5; maybe TRBD1 (6 bases). This CDR3 contains 15 residues. Per the germline V gene, CDR1 is LNHNV and CDR2 is YYDKDF (reference sequence). The V end lost 5 bases, the J end lost 6 bases, and 17 bases lay between the germline ends. CDR3 protein: CATSHDPGAGQPQHF. The CDR3 coding sequence is TGTGCCACCAGCCACGATCCAGGGGCCGGTCAGCCCCAGCATTTT.

About this clonotype: This may be a read error, as it is one base from a much larger clone. V gene TRBV6-5 combines with J gene TRBJ1-6, with D unclear. The germline V gene has CDR1 MNHEY and CDR2 SVGAGI. This CDR3 contains 14 residues. The CDR3 loop reads CTSSFGKADSPLHF. DNA for the CDR3: TGTACCAGCAGTTTCGGGAAGGCGGATTCACCCCTCCACTTT.

This clonotype was recorded a few times. The chain has TRBV7-3 and TRBJ1-2; perhaps TRBD1 as D (6 bases). Trimming removed 3 bases at V and 6 bases at J, with 11 bases between. The germline gives CDR1 SGHTA, CDR2 FQGTGA. The CDR3 covers 13 residues. Here the CDR3 DNA reads TGTGCCAGCAGCTTGCGGGGGGGCGATGGCTACACCTTC. Its translation: CASSLRGGDGYTF.

This clonotype was recorded a few times. This chain links TRBV6-2 or TRBV6-3 with TRBJ2-3; TRBD2 aligns across 7 bases. Germline V lookup: CDR1 MNHEY, CDR2 SVGEGT. This CDR3 contains 15 residues. Unmatched junction bases numbered 7, after V lost 2 bases and J lost 5 bases. The CDR3 DNA sequence: TGTGCCAGCAGTTACATCGGGAGGTCGCTAGATACGCAGTATTTT. Protein sequence: CASSYIGRSLDTQYF.

This clonotype was found a few times. The chain uses TRBV4-2 and TRBJ1-1; 10 bases map to TRBD1. The CDR3 sequence is 15 residues long. The germline gives CDR1 LGHNA, CDR2 YNFKEQ. The V and J ends lost 3 bases and 3 bases, in that order; junction bases with no gene match: 4. This CDR3 is CASSQTGQGDTEAFF. In nucleotides, the CDR3 is TGTGCCAGCAGCCAGACTGGACAGGGGGACACTGAAGCTTTCTTT.

This clonotype turned up a few times. The gene calls are TRBV5-1 and TRBJ1-2; 7 bases map to TRBD1. Germline CDR1 and CDR2: SGHRS and YFSETQ. The CDR3 length is 13 residues. J gave up 6 bases and V 1 base, and 3 bases lay outside the gene matches. CDR3 sequence reads: CASSLRGGNGYTF. The DNA for the CDR3 is TGCGCCAGCAGCTTGAGAGGGGGCAATGGCTACACCTTC.

There are a few counts of this clonotype. V and J are TRBV12-3 or TRBV12-4 and TRBJ2-3; D is unresolved. V lost 1 base and J 2 bases, leaving 10 bases between the germline ends. The CDR3 runs to 15 residues. The CDR3: CASSLDLDFTDTQYF. The DNA for the CDR3 is TGTGCCAGCAGTTTAGATCTCGATTTCACAGATACGCAGTATTTT.

This clonotype was counted at least ten times. The V gene is TRBV6-5, the J gene TRBJ1-1; perhaps TRBD1 as D (5 bases). This CDR3 is built from 14 residues. CDR1 and CDR2 (germline): MNHEY, SVGAGI. V lost 0 bases and J 1 base, leaving 6 bases between the germline ends. In DNA, the CDR3 is TGTGCCAGCAGTTACTCCGGGGGGAACACTGAAGCTTTCTTT. Amino acids: CASSYSGGNTEAFF.

This clonotype was detected only a few times. This chain connects TRBV29-1 to TRBJ2-4; 9 bases agree with TRBD2. The length of the CDR3 is 16 residues. Germline V gene lookup returns CDR1 SQVTM and CDR2 ANQGSEA. After removal of 3 bases from V and 6 bases from J, the junction contained 12 bases not matched to a gene. The CDR3 protein is CSVDGVAGVHGNIQYF. The CDR3 DNA sequence: TGCAGCGTTGATGGGGTAGCGGGAGTTCACGGAAACATTCAGTACTTC.

This clonotype has only one observation. The chain joins TRBV29-1 to TRBJ1-1; D remains unclear. This CDR3 region has 13 residues. Germline V CDR1 and CDR2: SQVTM, ANQGSEA. Trimming left V 6 bases short and J 0 bases short, with 11 bases between. The CDR3 sequence is CSVELTVNTEAFF. CDR3 nucleotide sequence: TGCAGCGTAGAACTTACAGTGAACACTGAAGCTTTCTTT.

This clonotype was seen at least ten times. This chain uses TRBV7-2 with TRBJ2-5, with D hard to call. The CDR3 spans 13 residues. Germline V gives CDR1 SGHTA, CDR2 FQGNSA. V lost 4 bases, J lost 1 base, and 7 bases lay in between. In nucleotides, the CDR3 is TGTGCCAGCAGCTCTAAGACCCAAGAGACCCAGTACTTC. Protein product: CASSSKTQETQYF.

This clonotype was recorded at least ten times. The chain uses TRBV7-2 and TRBJ2-7; 7 bases match TRBD1. The germline gives CDR1 SGHTA, CDR2 FQGNSA. CDR3 length: 14 amino acids. V lost 4 bases to trimming and J lost 7 bases; unmatched junction nucleotides: 10. CDR3 loop: CASSSGQRVGEQYF. DNA of the CDR3: TGTGCCAGCAGCTCGGGACAGCGTGTGGGGGAGCAGTACTTC.

This clonotype was observed many times. The chain has TRBV28 and TRBJ2-1; tentatively, D is TRBD2 (7 bases). Germline CDR1 reads MDHEN; CDR2 reads SYDVKM. Trimming cost V 3 bases and J 6 bases, with 12 bases left between them. The CDR3 spans 14 residues. For the CDR3, the DNA is TGTGCCAGCAGTTTGGGGGGGCAGACCAATGAGCAGTTCTTC. Amino acid sequence: CASSLGGQTNEQFF.